Each of the 28 T cell receptor beta chains below was sequenced from the same sample in a study of blood T cells in healthy people across ages. PCR was performed a second time for about 6 to 12 cycles using a sample-barcoded 5' primer and a J-beta primer mix. Each CDR3 protein gets one entry after TCRdb re-called the 5' RACE reads with MiXCR. Of about 830,000 distinct CDR3 sequences detected, roughly 50% appear once; the ten largest clones hold 20% to 25%. Sequencing was carried out using blood. The receptor set was obtained from a man aged 25-45 years in good health.

The table lists this clonotype with a few counts. The chain links TRBV10-3 to TRBJ1-5; D uncertain. The V gene's germline CDR1 is ENHRY and CDR2 SYGVKD. The ends were cut back, 0 bases at V and 5 bases at J, with 2 bases in the middle. The CDR3 spans 12 residues. CDR3 bases: TGTGCCATCAGTGAGTCGTATCAGCCCCAGCATTTT. Translation: CAISESYQPQHF.

This clonotype was detected only once. The rearrangement links TRBV7-8 to TRBJ2-7; 8 bases align to TRBD1. This CDR3 has 15 residues. The V and J ends lost 1 base and 5 bases, in that order; junction bases with no gene match: 7. CDR1 SGHVS and CDR2 FQNEAQ come from the germline V gene. The CDR3 region is CASSLENRGEDEQYF. In DNA, the CDR3 is TGTGCCAGCAGCTTAGAGAACAGGGGGGAAGACGAGCAGTACTTC.

The chain couples TRBV7-2 to TRBJ2-7; 9 bases agree with TRBD2. V was pared by 1 base and J by 2 bases, with 3 bases of the junction left unmatched. The CDR3 sequence is 15 residues long. Germline assignment: CDR1 SGHTA and CDR2 FQGNSA. CDR3 DNA: TGTGCCAGCAGCTTAGGGACTAGCGCCACCTACGAGCAGTACTTC. Encoded protein: CASSLGTSATYEQYF.

The chain joins TRBV11-2 to TRBJ2-1, with D tentatively TRBD2 (6 bases). The germline CDR1 and CDR2 sequences are SGHAT and FQNNGV. The germline V and J ends were trimmed by 0 bases and 9 bases, with 12 bases remaining between them. This CDR3 contains 14 residues. CDR3 sequence reads: CASSLDLAGSEQFF. The CDR3 nucleotides read TGTGCCAGCAGCTTAGATTTGGCGGGGTCTGAGCAGTTCTTC.

The chain uses TRBV9 and TRBJ2-7, with D maybe TRBD2 (6 bases). V was pared by 7 bases and J by 6 bases, with 17 bases between. Germline loops: CDR1 SGDLS, CDR2 YYNGEE. This CDR3 has 13 amino acids. Here the CDR3 DNA reads TGTGCCAGCTCCGGGCGACTAGTATCCGAGCAGTACTTC. Residues: CASSGRLVSEQYF.

There are a few counts of this clonotype. The V call is TRBV7-2, the J call TRBJ2-1; 8 bases agree with TRBD2. Germline V lookup: CDR1 SGHTA, CDR2 FQGNSA. With V trimmed by 5 bases and J by 13 bases, 13 bases remained unmatched. This CDR3 spans 14 amino acids. The CDR3, as DNA: TGTGCCAGCAGCGCGGGGGCGGGAGGAACAAATCAGTTCTTC. Translation: CASSAGAGGTNQFF.

This clonotype has only one observation. The rearrangement joins TRBV7-9 to TRBJ2-7; 12 bases align to TRBD2. V was clipped by 5 bases and J by 3 bases; unmatched bases: 8. CDR3 length: 16 amino acids. Germline CDR1 and CDR2: SEHNR and FQNEAQ (reference sequence). The CDR3 loop is CASSAGLAGTYYEQYF. The CDR3 coding sequence is TGTGCCAGCAGCGCCGGACTAGCGGGAACCTACTACGAGCAGTACTTC.

This clonotype was counted only a few times. The chain is built from TRBV29-1 and TRBJ2-1, with TRBD2 as a possible D gene (6 bases). The CDR3 totals 13 residues. The V gene lost 4 bases and the J gene lost 5 bases, with 12 bases spanning the gap. Germline loops: CDR1 SQVTM, CDR2 ANQGSEA. Here the CDR3 DNA reads TGCAGCGTTGTTGCTAGCGTACACAATGAGCAGTTCTTC. This encodes CSVVASVHNEQFF.

The V call is TRBV20-1, the J call TRBJ2-7; 9 nucleotides line up with TRBD2. Per germline, CDR1 DFQATT and CDR2 SNEGSKA (reference sequence). Trimming took 3 bases from V and 6 from J; bases not matched to a gene: 6. This CDR3 contains 13 residues. This chain's CDR3 is CSASTPAGGEQYF. In DNA, the CDR3 is TGCAGTGCTAGTACCCCAGCGGGAGGCGAGCAGTACTTC.

The rearrangement joins TRBV3-1 to TRBJ1-2; no definite D call. V was trimmed by 0 bases and J by 2 bases, leaving 16 bases between them. Germline CDR1 LGHDT, CDR2 YNNKEL (reference sequence). The CDR3 is made up of 17 amino acids. The CDR3 nucleotides read TGTGCCAGCAGCCAAGATTCGCGGTGGTCACCAAACTATGGCTACACCTTC. It translates to CASSQDSRWSPNYGYTF.

This clonotype was counted between two and nine times. This chain uses TRBV4-2 with TRBJ2-7; 8 bases line up with TRBD1. J gave up 5 bases and V 4 bases, and 4 bases lay outside the gene matches. The CDR3 has 13 residues. Germline V gene lookup returns CDR1 LGHNA and CDR2 YNFKEQ. The CDR3 coding sequence is TGTGCCAGCAGCCCGACAGGGGCCCACGAGCAGTACTTC. This translates into CASSPTGAHEQYF.

J is TRBJ1-2 and V is TRBV29-1; no reliable D call. The germline V gene has CDR1 SQVTM and CDR2 ANQGSEA. This CDR3 spans 11 amino acids. CDR3 loop: CGDWGNYGYTF. The DNA for the CDR3 is TGCGGGGATTGGGGTAACTATGGCTACACCTTC.

The chain joins TRBV7-9 to TRBJ2-5; TRBD1 matches at 7 bases. The ends lost 7 bases at V and 3 bases at J; junction bases unmatched: 5. This CDR3 is built from 13 residues. CDR1 and CDR2 (germline): SEHNR, FQNEAQ (reference sequence). CDR3 nucleotides: TGTGCCAGCAAGGGACAGAAGAAAGAGACCCAGTACTTC. Translation gives CASKGQKKETQYF.

The gene calls are TRBV2 and TRBJ2-1, with 8 bases identical to TRBD2. This CDR3 is 15 amino acids long. Germline loops: CDR1 SNHLY, CDR2 FYNNEI. V dropped 3 bases and J dropped 4; count of bases not matched to a gene: 5. Written as DNA, the CDR3 is TGTGCCAGCAGTGAGAGCGGGAGTCTGTACAATGAGCAGTTCTTC. This codes for CASSESGSLYNEQFF.

V is TRBV12-3 or TRBV12-4 and J is TRBJ2-5; tentatively, D is TRBD1 (7 bases). The DNA end is a closer match to TRBJ2-7, so the J assignment may be wrong. This CDR3 has 13 amino acids. The CDR3 sequence: CASSLGQGLEQYF. The CDR3 DNA sequence: TGTGCCAGCAGTTTAGGACAGGGACTCGAGCAGTACTTC.

The rearrangement joins TRBV7-2 to TRBJ2-1, with D possibly being TRBD2 (6 bases). This CDR3 has 11 amino acids. In germline, CDR1 is SGHTA, CDR2 FQGNSA. The V end was cut by 6 bases, the J end by 8 bases, with 8 bases between. CDR3 coding DNA: TGTGCCAGCAGTGTAGCGGATGAGCAGTTCTTC. Amino acids: CASSVADEQFF.

The chain couples TRBV20-1 to TRBJ2-7; D uncertain. There are 14 residues in the CDR3. The germline CDR1 and CDR2 sequences are DFQATT and SNEGSKA (reference sequence). V lost 2 bases and J lost 2, with 13 bases in between. The CDR3 nucleotides read TGCAGTGCTAGATCTACGTTCATCACCTACGAGCAGTACTTC. Encoded protein: CSARSTFITYEQYF.

The chain uses TRBV7-2 and TRBJ2-5; D gene uncertain. V was pared by 3 bases and J by 3 bases, with 8 bases between. In germline, CDR1 is SGHTA, CDR2 FQGNSA. This CDR3 is 13 amino acids long. The CDR3 region has the DNA TGTGCCAGCAGCTTGGTTATCGAAGAGACCCAGTACTTC. This translates into CASSLVIEETQYF.

This clonotype has only a few counts. The chain is built from TRBV20-1 and TRBJ2-1; D unresolved. From germline, CDR1 is DFQATT and CDR2 SNEGSKA (reference sequence). This CDR3 comprises 11 residues. V was shortened by 6 bases and J by 7 bases, with 10 bases between the two germline ends. CDR3 protein: CSAGTLNEQFF. In nucleotides, the CDR3 is TGCAGTGCGGGAACACTAAATGAGCAGTTCTTC.

The gene calls are TRBV6-2 or TRBV6-3 and TRBJ2-7, with D unclear. This CDR3 region has 15 residues. Germline V gene data show CDR1 as MNHEY and CDR2 as SVGEGT. Trimming took 5 bases from V and 0 from J, leaving 14 bases between them. DNA for the CDR3: TGTGCCAGCAGTCCCCATCTCGCGGTCTCCTACGAGCAGTACTTC. Translating gives CASSPHLAVSYEQYF.

This chain uses TRBV28 with TRBJ2-3; either TRBD1 or TRBD2 may supply D (6 bases each). This CDR3 spans 14 amino acids. Germline CDR1 MDHEN, CDR2 SYDVKM. V dropped 6 bases and J dropped 2 bases, with 12 bases sitting between them. CDR3 region: CASSPSGATDTQYF. Here the CDR3 DNA reads TGTGCCAGCAGCCCGTCGGGGGCCACAGATACGCAGTATTTT.

This clonotype was detected only a few times. The chain uses TRBV7-9 and TRBJ2-5, with D possibly being TRBD1 (6 bases). Trimming left V 1 base short and J 5 bases short, with 11 bases between. CDR3 size: 14 residues. Germline CDR1 is SEHNR and CDR2 is FQNEAQ (reference sequence). The CDR3 DNA sequence: TGTGCCAGCAGCTTAGTCCAGGGGTTGGAGACCCAGTACTTC. Its protein product is CASSLVQGLETQYF.

V is TRBV28 and J is TRBJ1-2; D uncertain. CDR3 size: 13 residues. CDR1 MDHEN and CDR2 SYDVKM come from the germline V gene. Trimming cost V 10 bases and J 3 bases, with 15 bases left between them. The CDR3 region is CATFSLIYYGYTF. The DNA of the CDR3 is TGTGCCACCTTTAGTCTCATCTACTATGGCTACACCTTC.

There are a few counts of this clonotype. The CDR3 loop is CASSYEGQNYGYTF. CDR3 nucleotides: TGTGCCAGCAGTTACGAGGGACAGAATTATGGCTACACCTTC. The chain is built from TRBV6-5 and TRBJ1-2; 7 positions agree with TRBD1. J was trimmed by 5 bases and V by 2 bases; bases with no gene match: 5. This CDR3 is 14 amino acids long. Looked up from germline, CDR1 is MNHEY and CDR2 is SVGAGI.

The table lists this clonotype with a few counts. The chain combines TRBV20-1 with TRBJ2-3; 11 bases fit TRBD2. CDR1 and CDR2 from the germline V gene are DFQATT and SNEGSKA (reference sequence). Unmatched junction bases numbered 12, after V lost 5 bases and J lost 2 bases. The CDR3 loop spans 17 amino acids. CDR3 in amino acids: CSAASSGGAVTTDTQYF. CDR3 DNA sequence: TGCAGTGCTGCAAGTAGCGGGGGGGCTGTCACCACAGATACGCAGTATTTT.

V usage is TRBV20-1 and J usage is TRBJ2-7, with D maybe TRBD1 (5 bases). V lost 5 bases, J lost 6 bases, and 20 bases lay in between. The CDR3 consists of 14 residues. Germline assignment: CDR1 DFQATT and CDR2 SNEGSKA (reference sequence). As DNA, the CDR3 is TGCAGTGCTTTCACAGAGGTCAGGGTCGGCGAGCAGTACTTC. Residues: CSAFTEVRVGEQYF.

CDR3 bases: TGCAGTGCTAGTCCCGGGAGCTCCTACGAGCAGTACTTC. The encoded protein is CSASPGSSYEQYF. The gene calls are TRBV20-1 and TRBJ2-7; D may be TRBD2 (6 bases). Germline V gene sequence: CDR1 DFQATT, CDR2 SNEGSKA (reference sequence). CDR3 length equals 13 residues. Trimming left V 3 bases short and J 0 bases short, with 9 bases between.

The table lists this clonotype with a few counts. This chain links TRBV4-3 with TRBJ2-1, with 8 positions matching TRBD1. From germline, CDR1 is LGHNA and CDR2 YSLEER. V dropped 3 bases and J dropped 10; count of bases not matched to a gene: 8. The CDR3 covers 14 residues. CDR3 sequence reads: CASSQDRAPREQFF. For the CDR3, the DNA is TGCGCCAGCAGCCAGGACAGGGCCCCACGGGAGCAGTTCTTC.